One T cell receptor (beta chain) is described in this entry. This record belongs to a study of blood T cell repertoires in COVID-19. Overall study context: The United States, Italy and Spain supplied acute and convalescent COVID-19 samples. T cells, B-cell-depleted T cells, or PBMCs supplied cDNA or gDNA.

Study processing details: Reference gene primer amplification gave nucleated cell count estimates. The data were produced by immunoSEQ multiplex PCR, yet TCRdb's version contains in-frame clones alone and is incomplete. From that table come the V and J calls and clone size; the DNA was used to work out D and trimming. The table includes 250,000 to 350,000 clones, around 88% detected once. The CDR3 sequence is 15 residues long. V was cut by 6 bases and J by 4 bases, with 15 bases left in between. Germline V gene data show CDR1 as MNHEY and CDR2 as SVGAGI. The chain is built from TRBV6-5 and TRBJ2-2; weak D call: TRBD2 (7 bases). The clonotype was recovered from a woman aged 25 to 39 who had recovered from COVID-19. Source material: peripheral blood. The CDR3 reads CASRGGGEATGELFF. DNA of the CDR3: TGTGCCAGCAGAGGGGGAGGGGAGGCCACCGGGGAGCTGTTTTTT.